The present entry profiles one TCR beta chain with its context. Its antigen is not known. The entry originates in a study of OX40 agonist ivuxolimab in advanced cancers. Clones were read by immunoSEQ multiplex PCR, and TCRdb kept only the in-frame ones, dropping some. The sample has under 200,000 clones, under 95% seen once. Systemic immunosuppression or a history of autoimmune disease excluded patients. Study results and caveats: Among the nonresponders, some also had low normalized T-cell clonal expansion.

This CDR3 comprises 19 residues. Germline V gene sequence: CDR1 SEHNR, CDR2 FQNEAQ (reference sequence). V dropped 5 bases and J dropped 0; count of bases not matched to a gene: 12. This material consisted of CD4+ or CD8+ T cells sorted from blood, taken in a trial of the OX40 agonist ivuxolimab. The chain links TRBV7-9 to TRBJ1-4; 10 bases line up with TRBD1. This TCR came from an adult with an advanced solid tumor such as melanoma, head and neck, liver or kidney cancer. The CDR3 DNA reads as TGTGCCAGCAGCAGCGGGACAGGGGTGCGCCTGGCAACTAATGAAAAACTGTTTTTT. Translation: CASSSGTGVRLATNEKLFF.